Below, 18 T cell receptor beta chains from the same sample are listed, as sequenced in a study of CD8+ T cells in alopecia areata. RNA was isolated and reverse transcribed to cDNA, the sequencing template. Only in-frame clones appear in the TCRdb table, and some are missing; sequencing was by immunoSEQ multiplex PCR. In the table there are roughly 75,000 clones, roughly three fifths of which are singletons. The sample here was CD8+ T cells sorted from blood, taken at week 0. The receptors shown here come from a human donor with alopecia areata.

The chain combines TRBV6-1 with TRBJ2-4; 7 bases agree with TRBD2. Germline assignment: CDR1 MNHNS and CDR2 SASEGT. The CDR3 has 15 amino acids. V lost 1 base, J lost 1 base, and 1 base stayed unmatched. CDR3 coding DNA: TGTGCCAGCAGTGAAGGCGGGAGTGCCAAAAACATTCAGTACTTC. The encoded protein is CASSEGGSAKNIQYF.

The genes are TRBV7-6 and TRBJ2-3; 15 nucleotides line up with TRBD2. CDR1 SGHVS and CDR2 FNYEAQ come from the germline V gene. The J segment lost 5 bases and the V segment lost 5 bases, leaving 8 bases of the junction unmatched. The CDR3 contains 17 residues. This CDR3 is CASSPHPGLAGGDTQYF. CDR3 DNA: TGTGCCAGCAGCCCACATCCGGGACTAGCGGGGGGAGATACGCAGTATTTT. Using reference TRBV7-6 and TRBJ2-3 for the parts outside the CDR3, the full variable domain is GAGVSQSPRYKVTKRGQDVALRCDPISGHVSLYWYRQALGQGPEFLTYFNYEAQQDKSGLPNDRFSAERPEGSISTLTIQRTEQRDSAMYRCASSPHPGLAGGDTQYFGPGTRLTVL.

This clone has just a few counts. J is TRBJ2-3 and V is TRBV25-1; D is unresolved. This CDR3 is 12 amino acids long. Germline V gene sequence: CDR1 MGHDK, CDR2 SYGVNS. Trimming pared 2 bases from V and 7 bases from J, leaving 7 bases between. CDR3 sequence: CASSEREYTQYF. The CDR3, as DNA: TGTGCCAGCAGTGAACGCGAATATACGCAGTATTTT.

The chain joins TRBV5-6 to TRBJ1-5; tentative D call: TRBD1 (6 bases). Trimming took 0 bases from V and 2 from J, leaving 6 bases between them. Germline V gene sequence: CDR1 SGHDT, CDR2 YYEEEE. This CDR3 has 14 residues. The CDR3 spells CASSLGTGNQPQHF. The CDR3 DNA is TGTGCCAGCAGCTTGGGGACAGGCAATCAGCCCCAGCATTTT.

The chain employs TRBV19 and TRBJ2-5, with D perhaps TRBD2 (5 bases). This CDR3 region has 15 residues. Trimming removed 3 bases from V and 4 bases from J, with 15 bases in between. Germline CDR1 and CDR2: LNHDA and SQIVND (reference sequence). The CDR3 DNA is TGTGCCAGTAGTATGACGGGTCTAGCTGGAGAGACCCAGTACTTC. This translates into CASSMTGLAGETQYF.

The CDR3 nucleotides read TGTGCCAGCAGTTACCTCTACTTGTTTGGAGATACGCAGTATTTT. It translates to CASSYLYLFGDTQYF. The chain uses TRBV6-6 and TRBJ2-3, with D unclear. Germline V lookup: CDR1 MNHNY, CDR2 SVGAGI (reference sequence). The CDR3 is made up of 15 amino acids. Deletions cut 2 bases from V and 5 bases from J, with 14 bases between.

The rearrangement uses TRBV7-8 and TRBJ2-1; 10 bases line up with TRBD2. The CDR3 sequence is 17 residues long. Unmatched junction bases numbered 12, after V lost 1 base and J lost 9 bases. The germline V gene has CDR1 SGHVS and CDR2 FQNEAQ. Here the CDR3 DNA reads TGTGCCAGCAGCTTAGTTCTTCCGGGACTAGCGAGTGGTGAGCAGTTCTTC. Its translation: CASSLVLPGLASGEQFF.

This chain links TRBV11-2 with TRBJ1-4, with D possibly TRBD1 on 5 matching bases. The CDR3 sequence is 14 residues long. Germline CDR1 is SGHAT and CDR2 is FQNNGV. Trimming took 0 bases from V and 6 from J, leaving 8 bases between them. The CDR3 region has the DNA TGTGCCAGCAGCTTAGAAGCGGGGGATGAAAAACTGTTTTTT. This codes for CASSLEAGDEKLFF. Combining the CDR3 with reference TRBV11-2 and TRBJ1-4 gives the whole variable domain EAGVAQSPRYKIIEKRQSVAFWCNPISGHATLYWYQQILGQGPKLLIQFQNNGVVDDSQLPKDRFSAERLKGVDSTLKIQPAKLEDSAVYLCASSLEAGDEKLFFGSGTQLSVL.

The J gene is TRBJ1-1, the V gene TRBV5-1; D is possibly TRBD1 (5 bases). Trimming took off 4 bases at V and 1 base at J, with 17 bases between the two ends. The CDR3 sequence is 16 residues long. Germline V lookup: CDR1 SGHRS, CDR2 YFSETQ. CDR3 sequence reads: CASSLAMYGQNTEAFF. For the CDR3, the DNA is TGCGCCAGCAGCCTCGCGATGTACGGACAGAACACTGAAGCTTTCTTT.

The chain has TRBV19 and TRBJ1-2; the D is unclear. From germline, CDR1 is LNHDA and CDR2 SQIVND (reference sequence). CDR3 length: 11 residues. V was cut by 4 bases and J by 6 bases, with 6 bases left in between. Here the CDR3 reads CASSNGDGYTF. The CDR3 DNA is TGTGCCAGTAGTAATGGGGATGGCTACACCTTC.

This clone turned up a few times. The V call is TRBV4-1, the J call TRBJ2-1, with 8 bases identical to TRBD2. CDR1 MGHRA and CDR2 YSYEKL come from the germline V gene. The trim removed 0 bases at V and 0 bases at J, leaving 10 bases unmatched. This CDR3 is built from 19 residues. The CDR3 is CASSQDGSGTLLSYNEQFF. Written as DNA, the CDR3 is TGCGCCAGCAGCCAAGATGGTAGCGGGACTCTACTCTCCTACAATGAGCAGTTCTTC.

This clone was observed a few times. This chain joins TRBV10-3 and TRBJ2-1; D tentatively fits TRBD1 or TRBD2 (5 bases each). V was shortened by 2 bases and J by 0 bases, with 8 bases between the two germline ends. Germline CDR1 ENHRY, CDR2 SYGVKD. The CDR3 is made up of 15 amino acids. The CDR3 sequence is CAISEGGFSYNEQFF. Written as DNA, the CDR3 is TGTGCCATCAGTGAGGGGGGTTTCTCCTACAATGAGCAGTTCTTC.

The rearrangement uses TRBV4-3 and TRBJ1-2; 8 bases align to TRBD1. Germline V gene sequence: CDR1 LGHNA, CDR2 YSLEER. The CDR3 totals 15 residues. Trimming at V came to 4 bases and at J to 3 bases, leaving 7 bases not matched to a gene. The CDR3 DNA reads as TGCGCCAGCAGCCCAGTAAACAGGGGGGACTATGGCTACACCTTC. Amino acids: CASSPVNRGDYGYTF.

The chain is built from TRBV18 and TRBJ2-5, with 9 bases identical to TRBD1. Germline V CDR1 and CDR2: KGHSH, LQKENI. CDR3 length: 15 residues. V trimming: 5 bases; J trimming: 4 bases; junction bases outside the gene matches: 8. CDR3 in DNA: TGTGCCAGCTCAACAACCCTGGACAGGGGAGAGACCCAGTACTTC. Translating it yields CASSTTLDRGETQYF.

The chain couples TRBV27 to TRBJ1-1; TRBD1 matches 7 bases. There are 15 residues in the CDR3. V shed 0 bases, J shed 1 base, and the junction held 2 bases outside the gene matches. Germline CDR1 reads MNHEY; CDR2 reads SMNVEV (reference sequence). CDR3 amino acids: CASSLSWTGNTEAFF. The CDR3 DNA follows: TGTGCCAGCAGTTTATCGTGGACAGGGAACACTGAAGCTTTCTTT.

The chain combines TRBV5-1 with TRBJ1-4; 10 bases map to TRBD1. This CDR3 has 18 amino acids. Trimming took 3 bases from V and 6 from J; bases not matched to a gene: 14. Per germline, CDR1 SGHRS and CDR2 YFSETQ. Written as DNA, the CDR3 is TGCGCCAGCAGCTACGGTGACCTAGGACAGGGGGAAGATGAAAAACTGTTTTTT. This translates into CASSYGDLGQGEDEKLFF.

The J gene is TRBJ2-3, the V gene TRBV6-5; no clear D. Trimming pared 3 bases from V and 2 bases from J, leaving 9 bases between. There are 14 residues in the CDR3. Germline-derived CDR1 and CDR2 are MNHEY and SVGAGI. CDR3 sequence (DNA): TGTGCCAGCAGTTATGTGGGTACCACAGATACGCAGTATTTT. Protein product: CASSYVGTTDTQYF.

In its sample, this clone was seen a few times. This chain uses TRBV5-6 with TRBJ2-7, with D perhaps being TRBD1 or TRBD2 (5 bases each). Germline V gives CDR1 SGHDT, CDR2 YYEEEE. This CDR3 is 14 amino acids long. Trimming removed 6 bases from V and 2 bases from J, with 15 bases in between. The CDR3 nucleotides are TGTGCCAGCAATCCGGGACCCTACGCCTACGAGCAGTACTTC. Protein: CASNPGPYAYEQYF.